The 30 T cell receptor beta chains below come from one sample, sequenced in a study of T cell repertoires in aging, cancer and after chemotherapy. Peripheral blood genomic DNA, not sorted cells or RNA, was the template. Rearranged V-D-J TRB sequences were amplified with a mixed TRB-A/B primer pool. TCRdb reprocessed the multiplex PCR reads with MiXCR, giving one entry per CDR3 protein. Here the sample spans 600 to 700 distinct CDR3 sequences, approximately 20% being singletons. Sequencing was carried out using blood. The source is a human donor with a solid tumor.

This clonotype is medium-sized by share. CDR3 DNA sequence: TGTGCCAGTAGTGGTCCGACCGACGAGCAGTACTTC. This sequence encodes CASSGPTDEQYF. The rearrangement uses TRBV19 and TRBJ2-7; no definite D call. Trimming pared 5 bases from V and 5 bases from J, leaving 10 bases between. Germline V gene data show CDR1 as LNHDA and CDR2 as SQIVND (reference sequence). The CDR3 covers 12 residues.

This clonotype has more than one count but fewer than ten. This chain joins TRBV28 and TRBJ2-1; unclear D gene. The germline CDR1 and CDR2 sequences are MDHEN and SYDVKM. V gave up 5 bases and J gave up 7 bases, with 18 bases separating them. The CDR3 spans 15 residues. In DNA, the CDR3 is TGTGCCAGCAGTCCACCCGTCAGCATGAGAAATGAGCAGTTCTTC. Protein: CASSPPVSMRNEQFF. The full variable domain, with the rest looked up from reference TRBV28 and TRBJ2-1, is DVKVTQSSRYLVKRTGEKVFLECVQDMDHENMFWYRQDPGLGLRLIYFSYDVKMKEKGDIPEGYSVSREKKERFSLILESASTNQTSMYLCASSPPVSMRNEQFFGPGTRLTVL.

J is TRBJ2-7 and V is TRBV28, with D unclear. In germline, CDR1 is MDHEN, CDR2 SYDVKM. With 5 bases removed from V and 3 bases from J, the gap between germline ends came to 17 bases. This CDR3 has 15 residues. The CDR3 DNA reads as TGTGCCAGCAGTGTGAGGTTCGTGTCAAGCTACGAGCAGTACTTC. This encodes CASSVRFVSSYEQYF.

This clonotype is medium-sized (0.01 to 0.1%) by share. V and J are TRBV20-1 and TRBJ1-3, with D maybe TRBD1 (6 bases). V was shortened by 4 bases and J by 4 bases, with 14 bases between the two germline ends. Germline V CDR1 and CDR2: DFQATT, SNEGSKA (reference sequence). The CDR3 extends over 14 amino acids. The CDR3 loop reads CSATDRSQGNTIYF. The CDR3 DNA is TGCAGTGCTACCGACAGGTCCCAAGGAAACACCATATATTTT.

Note on this clonotype: A much larger clone sits a single nucleotide away, making a read error possible. The chain joins TRBV19 to TRBJ1-3, with 10 bases matching TRBD1. CDR3 size: 14 residues. From germline, CDR1 is LNHDA and CDR2 SQIVND (reference sequence). Here the CDR3 reads CTSSPDRGRNTIYF. The CDR3 DNA reads TGTACCAGTAGCCCGGACAGGGGGAGAAACACCATATATTTT.

In this sample, this clonotype is medium-sized. The chain is built from TRBV6-5 and TRBJ2-7; 9 nucleotides match TRBD1. The length of the CDR3 is 14 residues. Germline assignment: CDR1 MNHEY and CDR2 SVGAGI. With 6 bases clipped from V and 2 bases from J, the junction kept 5 bases outside the gene matches. The DNA of the CDR3 is TGTGCCAGCAGACGACAGGGGGAAACCTACGAGCAGTACTTC. As protein: CASRRQGETYEQYF.

By proportion, this clonotype is medium-sized. The chain joins TRBV5-5 to TRBJ1-1; D not certain. The V gene's germline CDR1 is SGHKS and CDR2 YYEKEE (reference sequence). The V and J ends lost 0 bases and 8 bases respectively, with 14 bases between them. CDR3 size: 14 residues. The CDR3 sequence is CASSLAWTPAEAFF. The CDR3 region has the DNA TGTGCCAGCAGCTTGGCCTGGACCCCGGCCGAAGCTTTCTTT.

This clonotype came up once. A read error is possible here, since a much larger clone lies one base away. Since no conserved phenylalanine or tryptophan closes the CDR3, a read error is the likely cause. The gene calls are TRBV11-1 and TRBJ2-5; no firm D call. Trimming removed 5 bases from V and 2 bases from J, with 18 bases in between. Germline CDR1 is SGHAT and CDR2 is FQDESV (reference sequence). The CDR3 is 16 amino acids. The DNA of the CDR3 is TGTGCCAGCAGCCGCCGACAAGGGCGGAAACAAGAGACCCAGTACATC. Translation gives CASSRRQGRKQETQYI.

This clonotype occurred a few times. The J gene is TRBJ2-5, the V gene TRBV6-2 or TRBV6-3; the match to TRBD1 covers 10 bases. Germline V gene sequence: CDR1 MNHEY, CDR2 SVGEGT. The V gene end was trimmed by 6 bases and the J gene end by 4 bases; junction bases not matched to a gene: 8. The CDR3 is 15 amino acids. In DNA, the CDR3 is TGTGCCAGCAGCCCCGGGACAGGGGTAGGAGAGACCCAGTACTTC. It translates to CASSPGTGVGETQYF.

The CDR3 here is CASSEARLNNEQFF. The DNA of the CDR3 is TGTGCCAGCAGTGAAGCGCGGCTAAACAATGAGCAGTTCTTC. This rearrangement joins TRBV27 to TRBJ2-1; the D is unclear. The CDR3 covers 14 residues. The germline CDR1 and CDR2 sequences are MNHEY and SMNVEV (reference sequence). Trimming cost V 5 bases and J 5 bases, with 13 bases left between them.

By frequency in the sample, this clonotype is medium-sized. The J gene is TRBJ1-2, the V gene TRBV12-3 or TRBV12-4; D gene uncertain. The CDR3 runs to 14 residues. Trimming stripped 1 base from V and 4 bases from J, with 10 bases between. CDR3 residues: CASSLESASYGYTF. The CDR3 bases are TGTGCCAGCAGTTTAGAATCTGCCTCCTATGGCTACACCTTC.

This clonotype was seen more than once but under ten times. This chain connects TRBV7-9 to TRBJ2-1; 10 bases are shared with TRBD1. The CDR3 is 15 residues long. The germline V gene encodes CDR1 SEHNR and CDR2 FQNEAQ (reference sequence). Losses at the gene ends were 2 bases for V and 4 bases for J; bases not matched to a gene: 2. CDR3 coding DNA: TGTGCCAGCAGCTTAAAGGGACAGGGGTACAATGAGCAGTTCTTC. As protein: CASSLKGQGYNEQFF.

The V gene is TRBV4-3, the J gene TRBJ2-6; D gene unclear. V shed 4 bases and J shed 1 base, with 20 bases lying between them. The V gene's germline CDR1 is LGHNA and CDR2 YSLEER. The CDR3 is made up of 19 amino acids. The CDR3 region is CASSRWLDMVGSGANVLTF. CDR3 bases: TGCGCCAGCAGCCGATGGCTCGACATGGTAGGTTCTGGGGCCAACGTCCTGACTTTC.

The chain employs TRBV25-1 and TRBJ2-2; no reliable D call. V dropped 2 bases and J dropped 10 bases, with 29 bases sitting between them. CDR1 MGHDK and CDR2 SYGVNS come from the germline V gene. The CDR3 consists of 19 residues. The CDR3 region is CASSEVPTLGNWAAEELFF. CDR3 bases: TGTGCCAGCAGTGAAGTCCCTACTTTGGGAAATTGGGCCGCCGAGGAGCTGTTTTTT.

By share, this clonotype ranks as large. The chain recombines TRBV29-1 with TRBJ1-2, with a weak D call TRBD1 (5 bases). In germline, CDR1 is SQVTM, CDR2 ANQGSEA. The ends were cut back, 3 bases at V and 0 bases at J, with 17 bases in the middle. The CDR3 has 16 amino acids. This CDR3 reads CSVERDDEGANYGYTF. The CDR3 nucleotides read TGCAGCGTTGAGCGGGACGACGAGGGCGCTAACTATGGCTACACCTTC.

The V call is TRBV7-2, the J call TRBJ2-3, with unresolved D. The CDR3 contains 13 residues. V lost 3 bases and J 3 bases, leaving 7 bases between the germline ends. Germline V gives CDR1 SGHTA, CDR2 FQGNSA. CDR3 sequence reads: CASSLDGTDTQYF. CDR3 in DNA: TGTGCCAGCAGCTTGGACGGAACAGATACGCAGTATTTT.

By frequency in the sample, this clonotype is medium-sized (0.01 to 0.1%). This chain links TRBV30 with TRBJ2-4, with unresolved D. The CDR3 runs to 13 residues. CDR1 GTSNPN and CDR2 SVGIG come from the germline V gene (reference sequence). V was cut by 0 bases and J by 2 bases, with 5 bases left in between. The CDR3: CAWSVRTKNIQYF. DNA for the CDR3: TGTGCCTGGAGTGTGCGGACCAAAAACATTCAGTACTTC.

This chain links TRBV6-2 or TRBV6-3 with TRBJ1-2; a weak D match, TRBD1 (6 bases). The germline V gene has CDR1 MNHEY and CDR2 SVGEGT. The ends were cut back, 5 bases at V and 4 bases at J, with 20 bases in the middle. The CDR3 is 16 amino acids. The CDR3 loop reads CASSQTLGGEGYGYTF. CDR3 in DNA: TGTGCCAGCAGTCAAACGCTAGGGGGAGAAGGCTATGGCTACACCTTC.

This clonotype rates as medium-sized. The chain joins TRBV27 to TRBJ2-7; TRBD2 might be the D (6 bases). V lost 3 bases, J lost 11 bases, and 11 bases lay in between. This CDR3 spans 11 amino acids. Germline CDR1 MNHEY, CDR2 SMNVEV (reference sequence). The CDR3 loop is CASSFRASEYF. The CDR3 DNA follows: TGTGCCAGCAGTTTCCGGGCTAGCGAGTACTTC.

By sample share, this clonotype is medium-sized. This rearrangement joins TRBV27 to TRBJ2-1, with D unresolved. Germline-derived CDR1 and CDR2 are MNHEY and SMNVEV (reference sequence). The length of the CDR3 is 16 residues. Trimming shortened V by 6 bases and J by 4 bases, and 19 bases separated the two germline ends. The CDR3 reads CASRSYAAALYNEQFF. The CDR3, as DNA: TGTGCCAGCAGGTCCTATGCAGCAGCTCTATACAATGAGCAGTTCTTC.

The genes are TRBV5-4 and TRBJ1-4, with 12 positions matching TRBD1. The ends lost 4 bases at V and 2 bases at J; junction bases unmatched: 9. Per the germline V gene, CDR1 is SGHNT and CDR2 is YYREEE (reference sequence). The CDR3 totals 18 residues. The CDR3 DNA sequence: TGTGCCAGCAGCAATCACCGGGACAGGGGGCTCACTAATGAAAAACTGTTTTTT. It is translated as CASSNHRDRGLTNEKLFF.

By share of the sample, this clonotype is medium-sized. This chain connects TRBV27 to TRBJ2-7, with D maybe TRBD2 (6 bases). The CDR3 covers 13 residues. Trimming removed 8 bases from V and 3 bases from J, with 14 bases in between. Germline V lookup: CDR1 MNHEY, CDR2 SMNVEV (reference sequence). CDR3 in DNA: TGTGCCAGCGGGTTGGAGGGGTACTACGAGCAGTACTTC. This gives the protein CASGLEGYYEQYF.

This rearrangement joins TRBV6-1 to TRBJ2-7; 8 bases align to TRBD1. V trimming: 11 bases; J trimming: 0 bases; junction bases outside the gene matches: 9. CDR3 length: 14 amino acids. In germline, CDR1 is MNHNS, CDR2 SASEGT. In DNA form, the CDR3 reads TGTGCCGGTACGCAGGGGGCGTCCTCCTACGAGCAGTACTTC. It codes for CAGTQGASSYEQYF.

This clonotype has just a few counts. V and J are TRBV11-2 and TRBJ1-4, with D hard to call. Trimming shortened V by 2 bases and J by 5 bases, and 9 bases separated the two germline ends. The CDR3 has 14 amino acids. CDR1 and CDR2 (germline): SGHAT, FQNNGV. The CDR3 loop reads CASSLSMGNEKLFF. CDR3 in DNA: TGTGCCAGCAGCTTATCTATGGGGAATGAAAAACTGTTTTTT.

By share of the sample, this clonotype is medium-sized (0.01 to 0.1%). The V and J genes are TRBV10-3 and TRBJ2-1, with 9 bases identical to TRBD2. Losses at the gene ends were 0 bases for V and 8 bases for J; bases not matched to a gene: 8. The CDR3 is 16 amino acids. Germline V gene data show CDR1 as ENHRY and CDR2 as SYGVKD. The CDR3 region is CAISESGGRAAYEQFF. Written as DNA, the CDR3 is TGTGCCATCAGTGAGTCTGGCGGGAGGGCCGCGTATGAGCAGTTCTTC.

V gene TRBV20-1 combines with J gene TRBJ2-7; 11 nucleotides match TRBD2. CDR3 size: 19 residues. From germline, CDR1 is DFQATT and CDR2 SNEGSKA (reference sequence). After removal of 0 bases from V and 0 bases from J, the junction contained 13 bases not matched to a gene. The CDR3 DNA sequence: TGCAGTGCTAGAGAGGGGACTAGCGGAACTCTCCTCCGCTCCTACGAGCAGTACTTC. It encodes CSAREGTSGTLLRSYEQYF.

The chain employs TRBV7-2 and TRBJ2-3; 7 bases match TRBD1. Per germline, CDR1 SGHTA and CDR2 FQGNSA. V shed 5 bases and J 8 bases; nucleotides not matched to a gene: 7. There are 13 residues in the CDR3. The CDR3 nucleotides read TGTGCCAGCAGCCCACGAAGACAGGGTACGCAGTATTTT. This translates into CASSPRRQGTQYF.

By share of the sample, this clonotype is medium-sized (0.01 to 0.1%). V usage is TRBV20-1 and J usage is TRBJ2-7; D possibly corresponds to TRBD1 (8 bases). The ends were cut back, 6 bases at V and 7 bases at J, with 22 bases in the middle. Per the germline V gene, CDR1 is DFQATT and CDR2 is SNEGSKA (reference sequence). There are 14 residues in the CDR3. As DNA, the CDR3 is TGCAGTGCACAGGGGGGAGGGCCCTTGGGGGAGCAGTACTTC. Protein: CSAQGGGPLGEQYF.

Of note for this clonotype: This clone may be a read error of a much larger clone one base away. J is TRBJ1-1 and V is TRBV7-6; no clear D. CDR1 and CDR2 (germline): SGHVS, FNYEAQ. The V end lost 3 bases, the J end lost 1 base, and 6 bases lay between the germline ends. The CDR3 consists of 13 residues. CDR3: CASSLNGNTEAFF. The CDR3 DNA reads TGTGCCAGCAGCTTGAATGGGAACACTGAAGCTTTCTTT.

The chain links TRBV20-1 to TRBJ2-7; 14 bases line up with TRBD2. CDR1 is DFQATT and CDR2 is SNEGSKA in the germline V gene (reference sequence). The CDR3 contains 15 residues. The J segment lost 2 bases and the V segment lost 5 bases, leaving 5 bases of the junction unmatched. This chain's CDR3 is CSALGLAGGTYEQYF. In DNA, the CDR3 is TGCAGTGCTTTAGGACTAGCGGGAGGAACCTACGAGCAGTACTTC.